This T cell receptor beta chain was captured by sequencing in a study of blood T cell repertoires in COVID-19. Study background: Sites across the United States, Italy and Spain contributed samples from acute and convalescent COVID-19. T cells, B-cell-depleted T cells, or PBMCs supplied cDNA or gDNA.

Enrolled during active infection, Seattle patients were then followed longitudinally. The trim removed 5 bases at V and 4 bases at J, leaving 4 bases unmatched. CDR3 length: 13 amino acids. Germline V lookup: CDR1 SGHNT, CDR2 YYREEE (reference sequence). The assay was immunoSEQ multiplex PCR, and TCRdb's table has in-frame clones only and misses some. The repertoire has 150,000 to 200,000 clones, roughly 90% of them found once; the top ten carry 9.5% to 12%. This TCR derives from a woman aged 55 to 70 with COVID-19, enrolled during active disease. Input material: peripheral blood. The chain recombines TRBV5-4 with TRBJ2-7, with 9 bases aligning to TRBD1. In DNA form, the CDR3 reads TGTGCCAGCAGTCTGGACAGGGGATACGAGCAGTACTTC. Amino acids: CASSLDRGYEQYF. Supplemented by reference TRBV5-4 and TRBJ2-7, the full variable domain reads ETGVTQSPTHLIKTRGQQVTLRCSSQSGHNTVSWYQQALGQGPQFIFQYYREEENGRGNFPPRFSGLQFPNYSSELNVNALELDDSALYLCASSLDRGYEQYFGPGTRLTVT.